The 13 T cell receptor beta chains below all came from one sample that was sequenced in a study of a mutant IDH1 vaccine in newly diagnosed glioma. The antigens these receptors bind are not known. The time point denotes: week 11, during vaccination. One vaccine dose held 300 ug of mutant IDH1 20-mer peptide and came with topical imiquimod. The assay was immunoSEQ multiplex PCR, and TCRdb's table has in-frame clones only and misses some. The sample has about 23,000 clones; around 80% are singletons. Sequenced here: PBMCs, sampled from a glioma patient whose treatment included an IDH1 peptide vaccine. These receptors all come from a man aged 40-49 years with glioma.

This clone was recorded a few times. The V call is TRBV5-1, the J call TRBJ2-5, with D possibly matching TRBD1 (6 bases). V lost 0 bases and J 2 bases, leaving 14 bases between the germline ends. The CDR3 has 16 residues. Germline V gene data show CDR1 as SGHRS and CDR2 as YFSETQ. The CDR3 sequence: CASSLARGGRQETQYF. In nucleotides, the CDR3 is TGCGCCAGCAGCTTGGCAAGAGGGGGTCGTCAAGAGACCCAGTACTTC.

V is TRBV25-1 and J is TRBJ1-2, with 8 positions matching TRBD1. In germline, CDR1 is MGHDK, CDR2 SYGVNS. V trimming: 0 bases; J trimming: 4 bases; junction bases outside the gene matches: 10. This CDR3 has 17 residues. The CDR3 reads CASSEYFPRTGSYGYTF. CDR3 nucleotides: TGTGCCAGCAGTGAATATTTTCCCCGGACAGGGTCCTATGGCTACACCTTC.

The chain couples TRBV9 to TRBJ2-3; tentative D call: TRBD2 (5 bases). Per germline, CDR1 SGDLS and CDR2 YYNGEE. V lost 4 bases to trimming and J lost 6 bases, with 18 bases between them. The CDR3 covers 15 residues. Here the CDR3 DNA reads TGTGCCAGCAGCTCAAGCAGCGGACCCAGGGATACGCAGTATTTT. It is translated as CASSSSSGPRDTQYF. The full variable domain, completed using reference TRBV9 and TRBJ2-3, is DSGVTQTPKHLITATGQRVTLRCSPRSGDLSVYWYQQSLDQGLQFLIQYYNGEERAKGNILERFSAQQFPDLHSELNLSSLELGDSALYFCASSSSSGPRDTQYFGPGTRLTVL.

The chain employs TRBV10-1 and TRBJ2-1, with 9 bases aligning to TRBD1. The CDR3 runs to 15 residues. CDR1 is WNHNN, CDR2 SYGVQD, per germline (reference sequence). V lost 5 bases, J lost 10 bases, and 12 bases stayed unmatched. CDR3 nucleotides: TGCGCCAGCAGTCAGGACAGGGGCCCCCCCGGCGAGCAGTTCTTC. Translated, it gives CASSQDRGPPGEQFF.

This clone showed up just a few times. The rearrangement uses TRBV5-6 and TRBJ1-3; the D is unclear. Trimming removed 0 bases from V and 4 bases from J, with 8 bases in between. The CDR3 has 14 residues. From germline, CDR1 is SGHDT and CDR2 YYEEEE. This chain's CDR3 is CASSLGAAGNTIYF. For the CDR3, the DNA is TGTGCCAGCAGCTTGGGGGCGGCGGGAAACACCATATATTTT. The full variable domain, its missing parts supplied by reference TRBV5-6 and TRBJ1-3, is DAGVTQSPTHLIKTRGQQVTLRCSPKSGHDTVSWYQQALGQGPQFIFQYYEEEERQRGNFPDRFSGHQFPNYSSELNVNALLLGDSALYLCASSLGAAGNTIYFGEGSWLTVV.

The chain couples TRBV18 to TRBJ2-1, with TRBD1 identical over 7 bases. Germline V gene sequence: CDR1 KGHSH, CDR2 LQKENI. The CDR3 consists of 16 residues. Trimming cost V 0 bases and J 7 bases; bases outside gene matches: 9. CDR3 DNA: TGTGCCAGCTCACCACCGGGTAGAGAGGGGGCGAATGAGCAGTTCTTC. The encoded protein is CASSPPGREGANEQFF.

V and J are TRBV13 and TRBJ1-2; TRBD1 matches 10 bases. The CDR3 totals 14 residues. Trimming removed 4 bases from V and 7 bases from J; junction bases left unmatched: 6. CDR1 PRHDT and CDR2 FYEKMQ come from the germline V gene (reference sequence). The CDR3 is CASSSGTGAPGYTF. CDR3 coding DNA: TGTGCCAGCAGCTCCGGGACAGGGGCGCCTGGCTACACCTTC.

The chain recombines TRBV15 with TRBJ2-5; D uncertain. With 4 bases removed from V and 5 bases from J, the gap between germline ends came to 11 bases. The CDR3 has 13 residues. CDR1 and CDR2 (germline): LNHNV, YYDKDF (reference sequence). The CDR3 region is CATSTSVRETQYF. The CDR3 DNA follows: TGTGCCACCAGCACATCCGTTAGGGAGACCCAGTACTTC. The whole variable domain, filled in from reference TRBV15 and TRBJ2-5, reads DAMVIQNPRYQVTQFGKPVTLSCSQTLNHNVMYWYQQKSSQAPKLLFHYYDKDFNNEADTPDNFQSRRPNTSFCFLDIRSPGLGDTAMYLCATSTSVRETQYFGPGTRLLVL.

The rearrangement links TRBV14 to TRBJ2-1; 13 bases map to TRBD2. The V gene's germline CDR1 is SGHDN and CDR2 FVKESK. This CDR3 has 21 residues. The junction had 24 bases not matched to a gene; V was cut back by 4 bases and J by 9 bases. CDR3 in amino acids: CASSLLLETVGLAGERGEQFF. CDR3 nucleotide sequence: TGTGCCAGCAGCCTACTTCTTGAGACAGTTGGACTAGCGGGAGAAAGGGGTGAGCAGTTCTTC.

The V and J genes are TRBV19 and TRBJ2-3, with 8 bases identical to TRBD1. V dropped 7 bases and J dropped 6; count of bases not matched to a gene: 9. CDR1 and CDR2 (germline): LNHDA, SQIVND (reference sequence). This CDR3 has 14 amino acids. CDR3: CASTGVQGADTQYF. CDR3 DNA: TGTGCCAGTACTGGCGTCCAGGGGGCGGATACGCAGTATTTT.

This clone was detected a few times. The chain recombines TRBV9 with TRBJ2-1; 9 positions agree with TRBD1. Trimming removed 2 bases from V and 8 bases from J; junction bases left unmatched: 5. CDR3 size: 14 residues. Germline V gives CDR1 SGDLS, CDR2 YYNGEE. The CDR3 here is CASSVLQGADEQFF. The CDR3, as DNA: TGTGCCAGCAGCGTTTTACAGGGGGCGGATGAGCAGTTCTTC.

The chain employs TRBV19 and TRBJ2-7; 7 nucleotides align to TRBD2. V lost 1 base to trimming and J lost 6 bases; unmatched junction nucleotides: 9. Per the germline V gene, CDR1 is LNHDA and CDR2 is SQIVND (reference sequence). This CDR3 is 15 amino acids long. CDR3 sequence: CASSIAAGVVPEQYF. Written as DNA, the CDR3 is TGTGCCAGTAGTATAGCTGCGGGAGTCGTCCCCGAGCAGTACTTC.

The chain combines TRBV30 with TRBJ1-5, with D possibly matching TRBD1 (6 bases). V lost 5 bases and J lost 1, with 9 bases in between. The CDR3 extends over 13 amino acids. CDR1 is GTSNPN, CDR2 SVGIG, per germline (reference sequence). The CDR3 DNA reads as TGTGCCTGGGCACAGGGAAGCAATCAGCCCCAGCATTTT. It codes for CAWAQGSNQPQHF.